The present entry profiles one TCR beta chain with its context. Its antigen is as yet unknown. This record belongs to a study of cytomegalovirus exposure and HLA in healthy donors. Overall study results and limits: Links to common viral pathogens appeared, in a later analysis, for several of the most significant clusters. Donors belonging to an Asian-associated ancestry cluster reportedly showed fewer N-insertions in productive TCRs than the roughly 700-donor mean, according to what a later analysis found. Later analysis associated a missense DCLRE1C variant with TCR beta V- and J-gene trimming. The productive fraction for most TCR beta V segments was about 87% or about 30% in an earlier analysis.

CDR1 and CDR2 (germline): LNHDA, SQIVND (reference sequence). Trimming took off 2 bases at V and 3 bases at J, with 11 bases between the two ends. CDR3 size: 14 residues. 60 Vbeta and 13 Jbeta primers were used in PCR. Assay: immunoSEQ multiplex PCR; the TCRdb copy retains only in-frame clones and omits some. This table holds 170,000 or so clones, roughly 79% found once. Sequenced material: PBMCs. The TCR comes from a woman between 45 and 60 years old in good health and CMV-seropositive. The rearrangement joins TRBV19 to TRBJ2-7, with D perhaps TRBD1 (5 bases). The CDR3 sequence is CASSIRYRSYEQYF. Written as DNA, the CDR3 is TGTGCCAGTAGTATACGTTACAGGAGCTACGAGCAGTACTTC.